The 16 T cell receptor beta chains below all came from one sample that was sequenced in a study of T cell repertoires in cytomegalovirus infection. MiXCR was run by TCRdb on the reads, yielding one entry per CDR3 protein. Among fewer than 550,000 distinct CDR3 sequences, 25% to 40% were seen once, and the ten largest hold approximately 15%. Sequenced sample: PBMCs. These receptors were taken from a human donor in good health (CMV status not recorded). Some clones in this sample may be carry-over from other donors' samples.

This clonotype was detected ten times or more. The CDR3 is CASSLKTGTSYEQYF. The CDR3 DNA sequence: TGTGCCAGCAGTTTAAAAACAGGAACCTCCTACGAGCAGTACTTC. The chain has TRBV27 and TRBJ2-7; maybe TRBD1 (5 bases). V gave up 2 bases and J gave up 0 bases, with 11 bases separating them. The CDR3 sequence is 15 residues long. Per the germline V gene, CDR1 is MNHEY and CDR2 is SMNVEV (reference sequence).

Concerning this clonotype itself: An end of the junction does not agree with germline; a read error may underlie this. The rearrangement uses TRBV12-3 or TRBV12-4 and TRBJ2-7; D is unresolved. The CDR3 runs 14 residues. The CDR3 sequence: CASTTFQVAHEHYF. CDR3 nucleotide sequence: TGTGCCAGCACAACCTTCCAGGTTGCCCACGAGCATTACTTC.

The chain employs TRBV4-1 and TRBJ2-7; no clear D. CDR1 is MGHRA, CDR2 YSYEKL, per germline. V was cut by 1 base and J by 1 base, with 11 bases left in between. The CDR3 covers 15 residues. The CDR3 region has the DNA TGCGCCAGCAGCCAAGTATTAGACAATTCCTACGAGCAGTACTTC. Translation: CASSQVLDNSYEQYF.

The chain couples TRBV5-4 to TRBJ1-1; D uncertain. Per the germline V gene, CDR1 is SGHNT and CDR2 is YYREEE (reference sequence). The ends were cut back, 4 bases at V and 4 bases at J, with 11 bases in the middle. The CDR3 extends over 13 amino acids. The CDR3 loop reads CASSTLERTEAFF. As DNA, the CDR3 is TGTGCCAGCAGCACCCTAGAGCGCACTGAAGCTTTCTTT. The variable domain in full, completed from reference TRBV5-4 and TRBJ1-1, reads ETGVTQSPTHLIKTRGQQVTLRCSSQSGHNTVSWYQQALGQGPQFIFQYYREEENGRGNFPPRFSGLQFPNYSSELNVNALELDDSALYLCASSTLERTEAFFGQGTRLTVV.

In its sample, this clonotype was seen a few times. CDR3 protein: CAIGQPPDTQYF. CDR3 coding DNA: TGTGCCATCGGACAACCCCCAGATACGCAGTATTTT. The chain couples TRBV10-3 to TRBJ2-3, with D possibly TRBD1 on 5 matching bases. V lost 8 bases and J 4 bases, leaving 10 bases between the germline ends. This CDR3 region has 12 residues. CDR1 and CDR2 (germline): ENHRY, SYGVKD.

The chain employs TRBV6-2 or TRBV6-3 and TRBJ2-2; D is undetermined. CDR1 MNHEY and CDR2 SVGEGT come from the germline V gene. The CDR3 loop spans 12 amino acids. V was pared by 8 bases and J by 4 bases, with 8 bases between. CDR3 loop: CASESGTGELFF. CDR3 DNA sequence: TGTGCCAGCGAAAGTGGCACCGGGGAGCTGTTTTTT.

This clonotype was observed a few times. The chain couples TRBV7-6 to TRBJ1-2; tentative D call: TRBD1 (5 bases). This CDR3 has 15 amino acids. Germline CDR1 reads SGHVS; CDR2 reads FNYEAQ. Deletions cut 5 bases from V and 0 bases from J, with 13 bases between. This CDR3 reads CASSAGAGTNYGYTF. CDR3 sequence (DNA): TGTGCCAGCAGCGCCGGGGCAGGAACTAACTATGGCTACACCTTC.

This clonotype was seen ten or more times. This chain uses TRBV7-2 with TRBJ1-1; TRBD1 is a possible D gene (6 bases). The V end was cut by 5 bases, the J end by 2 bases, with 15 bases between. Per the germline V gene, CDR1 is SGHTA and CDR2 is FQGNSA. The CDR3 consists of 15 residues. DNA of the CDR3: TGTGCCAGCAGCCCTACGGGGGGCCCCAACACTGAAGCTTTCTTT. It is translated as CASSPTGGPNTEAFF.

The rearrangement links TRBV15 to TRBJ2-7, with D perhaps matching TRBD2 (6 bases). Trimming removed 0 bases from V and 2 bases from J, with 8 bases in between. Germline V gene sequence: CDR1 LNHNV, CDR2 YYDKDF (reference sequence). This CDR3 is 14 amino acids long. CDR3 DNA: TGTGCCACCAGCAGAGACGGAGGGACCTACGAGCAGTACTTC. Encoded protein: CATSRDGGTYEQYF.

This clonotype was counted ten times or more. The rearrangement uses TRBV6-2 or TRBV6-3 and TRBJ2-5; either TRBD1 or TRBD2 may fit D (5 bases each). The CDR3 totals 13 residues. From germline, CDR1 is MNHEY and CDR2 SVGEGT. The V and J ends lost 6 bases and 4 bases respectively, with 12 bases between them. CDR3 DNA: TGTGCCAGCAGGCCGCTTGGGACAGAGACCCAGTACTTC. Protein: CASRPLGTETQYF.

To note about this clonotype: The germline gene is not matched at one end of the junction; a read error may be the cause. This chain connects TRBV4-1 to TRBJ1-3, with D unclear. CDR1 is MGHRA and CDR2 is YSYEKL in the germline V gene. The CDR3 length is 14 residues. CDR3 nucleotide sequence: TGCGCCAGCAGACAAGAACGGGCCCGCGCCACCCTATATTTT. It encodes CASRQERARATLYF.

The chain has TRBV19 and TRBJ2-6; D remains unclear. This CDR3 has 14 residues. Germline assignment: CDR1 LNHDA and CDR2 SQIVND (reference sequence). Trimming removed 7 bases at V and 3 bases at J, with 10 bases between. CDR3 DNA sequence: TGTGCCAGTAACTTGGAAAGTGGGGCCAACGTCCTGACTTTC. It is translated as CASNLESGANVLTF.

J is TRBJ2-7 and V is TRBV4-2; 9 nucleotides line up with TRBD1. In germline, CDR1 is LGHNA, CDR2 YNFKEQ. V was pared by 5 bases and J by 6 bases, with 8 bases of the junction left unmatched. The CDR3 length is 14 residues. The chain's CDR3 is CASSSGQGTLEQYF. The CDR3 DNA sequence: TGTGCCAGCAGCTCGGGACAGGGAACCCTCGAGCAGTACTTC.

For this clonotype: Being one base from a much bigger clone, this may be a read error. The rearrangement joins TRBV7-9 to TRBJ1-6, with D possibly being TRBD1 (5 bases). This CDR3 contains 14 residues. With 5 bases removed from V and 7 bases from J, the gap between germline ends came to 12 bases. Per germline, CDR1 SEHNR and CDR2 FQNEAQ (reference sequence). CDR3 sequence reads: CASSTGPGNSPLHF. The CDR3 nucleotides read TGTGCCAGCAGCACGGGACCGGGAAATTCACCCCTCCACTTT.

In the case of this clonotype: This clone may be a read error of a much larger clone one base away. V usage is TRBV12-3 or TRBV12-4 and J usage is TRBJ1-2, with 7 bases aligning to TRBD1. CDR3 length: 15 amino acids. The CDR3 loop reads CACSFFRGRGYGYTF. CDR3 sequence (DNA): TGTGCCTGCAGTTTCTTTAGGGGGCGCGGCTATGGCTACACCTTC.

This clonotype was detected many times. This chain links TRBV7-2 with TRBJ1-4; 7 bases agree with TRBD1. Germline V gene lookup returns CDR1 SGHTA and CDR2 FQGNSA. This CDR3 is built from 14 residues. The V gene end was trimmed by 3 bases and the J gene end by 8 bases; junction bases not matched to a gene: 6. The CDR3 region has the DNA TGTGCCAGCAGCTTCCAGGGGGGGGGGGAAAAACTGTTTTTT. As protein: CASSFQGGGEKLFF.